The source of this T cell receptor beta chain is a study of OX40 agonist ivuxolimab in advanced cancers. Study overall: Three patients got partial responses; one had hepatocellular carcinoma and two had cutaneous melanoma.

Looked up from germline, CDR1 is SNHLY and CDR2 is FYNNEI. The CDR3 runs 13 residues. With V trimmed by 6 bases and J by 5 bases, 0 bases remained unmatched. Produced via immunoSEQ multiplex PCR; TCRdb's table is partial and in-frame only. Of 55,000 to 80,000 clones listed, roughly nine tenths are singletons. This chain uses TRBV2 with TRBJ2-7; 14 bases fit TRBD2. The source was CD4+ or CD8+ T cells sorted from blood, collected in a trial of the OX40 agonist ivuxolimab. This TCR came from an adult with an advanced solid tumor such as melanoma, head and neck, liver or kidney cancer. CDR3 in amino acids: CASRGLAGDEQYF. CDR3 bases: TGTGCCAGCAGGGGACTAGCGGGAGACGAGCAGTACTTC.